A single sample gave rise to the 28 T cell receptor beta chains below, sequenced in a study of blood T cell repertoires in COVID-19. TCRdb keeps only in-frame clones here, not all; method: immunoSEQ multiplex PCR. The repertoire consists of about 250,000 clones, with 87% occurring once and the leading ten covering about 6%. Source material: PBMCs or T cells enriched from blood (not recorded which). The source of these receptors is a woman in her 30s with acute COVID-19.

The chain carries TRBV19 and TRBJ1-1, with D hard to call. The CDR3 runs to 15 residues. Germline V gene data show CDR1 as LNHDA and CDR2 as SQIVND (reference sequence). The ends were cut back, 6 bases at V and 1 base at J, with 15 bases in the middle. For the CDR3, the DNA is TGTGCCAGTAGAGATCCCCGCGCCGCGAACACTGAAGCTTTCTTT. It encodes CASRDPRAANTEAFF.

Here the CDR3 reads CASSQAGSGGALYF. Here the CDR3 DNA reads TGTGCCAGCAGCCAAGCCGGGAGCGGGGGGGCTCTGTACTTC. The gene calls are TRBV4-2 and TRBJ2-7; 10 nucleotides line up with TRBD2. Trimming took 1 base from V and 12 from J; bases not matched to a gene: 9. The CDR3 consists of 14 residues. Germline assignment: CDR1 LGHNA and CDR2 YNFKEQ.

The V and J genes are TRBV14 and TRBJ2-7; D unclear. The CDR3 runs to 18 residues. The germline V gene encodes CDR1 SGHDN and CDR2 FVKESK. V was pared by 0 bases and J by 2 bases, with 20 bases between. CDR3 residues: CASSQDTVVDSPPYEQYF. CDR3 DNA sequence: TGTGCCAGCAGCCAAGATACAGTTGTTGATTCTCCACCCTACGAGCAGTACTTC.

This clone was counted a single time. V gene TRBV2 combines with J gene TRBJ2-5; the D gene is possibly TRBD2 (5 bases). The CDR3 runs 14 residues. V shed 1 base and J shed 5 bases, with 11 bases lying between them. Germline-derived CDR1 and CDR2 are SNHLY and FYNNEI. CDR3 region: CASSEGGMAETQYF. The CDR3 coding sequence is TGTGCCAGCAGTGAAGGAGGGATGGCGGAGACCCAGTACTTC. Based on the CDR3 plus reference TRBV2 and TRBJ2-5, the full variable domain is EPEVTQTPSHQVTQMGQEVILRCVPISNHLYFYWYRQILGQKVEFLVSFYNNEISEKSEIFDDQFSVERPDGSNFTLKIRSTKLEDSAMYFCASSEGGMAETQYFGPGTRLLVL.

The chain employs TRBV28 and TRBJ2-3; perhaps TRBD1 as D (6 bases). The germline gives CDR1 MDHEN, CDR2 SYDVKM. V lost 2 bases to trimming and J lost 2 bases, with 11 bases between them. CDR3 size: 15 residues. The chain's CDR3 is CASSLPGTNTDTQYF. The CDR3 nucleotides are TGTGCCAGCAGTTTACCCGGGACAAACACAGATACGCAGTATTTT. The whole variable domain, filled in from reference TRBV28 and TRBJ2-3, reads DVKVTQSSRYLVKRTGEKVFLECVQDMDHENMFWYRQDPGLGLRLIYFSYDVKMKEKGDIPEGYSVSREKKERFSLILESASTNQTSMYLCASSLPGTNTDTQYFGPGTRLTVL.

In regard to this clone: Other DNA variants within this sample encode the same CDR3. The chain links TRBV18 to TRBJ2-5; D call uncertain. CDR1 and CDR2 (germline): KGHSH, LQKENI. The length of the CDR3 is 13 residues. V lost 3 bases and J lost 0, with 5 bases in between. CDR3 in amino acids: CASSPRDQETQYF. For the CDR3, the DNA is TGTGCCAGCTCACCGAGAGACCAAGAGACCCAGTACTTC. Together with reference TRBV18 and TRBJ2-5, the CDR3 gives the full variable domain: NAGVMQNPRHLVRRRGQEARLRCSPMKGHSHVYWYRQLPEEGLKFMVYLQKENIIDESGMPKERFSAEFPKEGPSILRIQQVVRGDSAAYFCASSPRDQETQYFGPGTRLLVL.

The gene calls are TRBV5-4 and TRBJ2-7; 8 bases fit TRBD2. The ends lost 3 bases at V and 7 bases at J; junction bases unmatched: 15. This CDR3 comprises 16 residues. Germline V lookup: CDR1 SGHNT, CDR2 YYREEE (reference sequence). The CDR3 sequence is CASSYADGGASGEQYF. As DNA, the CDR3 is TGTGCCAGCAGCTACGCTGACGGGGGGGCCTCGGGTGAGCAGTACTTC.

This chain joins TRBV7-9 and TRBJ2-7; 8 bases match TRBD1. Germline loops: CDR1 SEHNR, CDR2 FQNEAQ (reference sequence). The V segment lost 0 bases and the J segment 3 bases; nucleotides outside the gene matches: 7. The CDR3 is made up of 16 amino acids. The CDR3 loop reads CASSLASPGGIYEQYF. CDR3 nucleotide sequence: TGTGCCAGCAGCTTAGCTTCCCCAGGGGGCATCTACGAGCAGTACTTC.

The CDR3 DNA follows: TGTGCCAGCAGCTTATATGAGCGCACAGATACGCAGTATTTT. Translation: CASSLYERTDTQYF. This chain connects TRBV7-2 to TRBJ2-3; D not resolved. Germline V CDR1 and CDR2: SGHTA, FQGNSA. The CDR3 spans 14 residues. Trimming left V 2 bases short and J 1 base short, with 7 bases between.

The chain couples TRBV19 to TRBJ2-4; 8 nucleotides line up with TRBD1. The V gene's germline CDR1 is LNHDA and CDR2 SQIVND (reference sequence). This CDR3 contains 17 residues. After removal of 0 bases from V and 3 bases from J, the junction contained 7 bases not matched to a gene. The CDR3 sequence: CASSIDLDRANKNIQYF. CDR3 coding DNA: TGTGCCAGTAGTATAGACCTGGACAGGGCGAACAAAAACATTCAGTACTTC.

V gene TRBV5-4 combines with J gene TRBJ2-7; 14 nucleotides align to TRBD2. Germline lookup yields CDR1 SGHNT and CDR2 YYREEE (reference sequence). J was trimmed by 7 bases and V by 4 bases; bases with no gene match: 7. The CDR3 length is 15 residues. CDR3 bases: TGTGCCAGCAGCCGACTAGCGGGAGGGCCTGAGGAGCAGTACTTC. Translated, it gives CASSRLAGGPEEQYF.

The chain couples TRBV12-3 or TRBV12-4 to TRBJ1-6; D call uncertain. CDR3 length: 12 amino acids. With 6 bases removed from V and 10 bases from J, the gap between germline ends came to 10 bases. The DNA for the CDR3 is TGTGCCAGCAGACCGTTTGGCTCACCCCTCCACTTT. This encodes CASRPFGSPLHF.

This chain connects TRBV5-1 to TRBJ2-5; the match to TRBD2 covers 11 bases. The CDR3 is made up of 18 amino acids. Trimming took 0 bases from V and 4 from J; bases not matched to a gene: 11. The germline V gene encodes CDR1 SGHRS and CDR2 YFSETQ. Here the CDR3 reads CASSLGSPLAGVIETQYF. CDR3 DNA: TGCGCCAGCAGCTTGGGAAGCCCACTAGCGGGAGTCATAGAGACCCAGTACTTC.

This rearrangement joins TRBV6-5 to TRBJ1-1, with 7 bases lining up with TRBD1. V gave up 7 bases and J gave up 5 bases; unmatched junction bases: 7. Germline assignment: CDR1 MNHEY and CDR2 SVGAGI. This CDR3 is built from 13 residues. CDR3 coding DNA: TGTGCCAGCACGGGACAGAGAAATACTGAAGCTTTCTTT. Translation gives CASTGQRNTEAFF.

The CDR3 nucleotides read TGTGCCAGCAGCTCTTCGACTAGCGGGAGGTCCCCCTACAATGAGCAGTTCTTC. Protein: CASSSSTSGRSPYNEQFF. This chain connects TRBV7-6 to TRBJ2-1; 13 bases match TRBD2. With V trimmed by 4 bases and J by 2 bases, 8 bases remained unmatched. Germline CDR1 SGHVS, CDR2 FNYEAQ. This CDR3 has 18 residues.

The chain is built from TRBV24-1 and TRBJ2-3; tentatively, D is TRBD2 (6 bases). The length of the CDR3 is 16 residues. Trimming took off 1 base at V and 2 bases at J, with 12 bases between the two ends. Per germline, CDR1 KGHDR and CDR2 SFDVKD. The CDR3 here is CATSDLRGGDTDTQYF. The CDR3 DNA sequence: TGTGCCACCAGTGATTTACGAGGAGGGGACACAGATACGCAGTATTTT.

As DNA, the CDR3 is TGTGCCAGAAATGGACAGCCGAACACTGAAGCTTTCTTT. It specifies CARNGQPNTEAFF. The chain has TRBV2 and TRBJ1-1, with D possibly matching TRBD1 (6 bases). Germline V CDR1 and CDR2: SNHLY, FYNNEI. V lost 9 bases to trimming and J lost 1 base, with 12 bases between them. The CDR3 totals 13 residues.

This rearrangement joins TRBV28 to TRBJ1-5, with D tentatively TRBD1 (5 bases). This CDR3 has 14 amino acids. CDR1 is MDHEN, CDR2 SYDVKM, per germline. The V end lost 7 bases, the J end lost 0 bases, and 10 bases lay between the germline ends. CDR3 sequence reads: CASNQGNSNQPQHF. The DNA for the CDR3 is TGTGCCAGCAATCAGGGTAATAGCAATCAGCCCCAGCATTTT.

V gene TRBV18 combines with J gene TRBJ2-3; D ambiguous. CDR1 and CDR2 (germline): KGHSH, LQKENI. This CDR3 is built from 13 residues. V was pared by 4 bases and J by 6 bases, with 11 bases between. The CDR3 bases are TGTGCCAGCTCACTCGATCGGTCGGATACGCAGTATTTT. It is translated as CASSLDRSDTQYF. Drawing the rest from reference TRBV18 and TRBJ2-3, the complete variable domain is NAGVMQNPRHLVRRRGQEARLRCSPMKGHSHVYWYRQLPEEGLKFMVYLQKENIIDESGMPKERFSAEFPKEGPSILRIQQVVRGDSAAYFCASSLDRSDTQYFGPGTRLTVL.

The gene calls are TRBV7-8 and TRBJ2-3; D remains ambiguous. Per the germline V gene, CDR1 is SGHVS and CDR2 is FQNEAQ. CDR3 length: 14 residues. Trimming removed 7 bases from V and 3 bases from J, with 14 bases in between. The CDR3 here is CASNPATRTDTQYF. The DNA of the CDR3 is TGTGCCAGCAACCCAGCTACACGAACAGATACGCAGTATTTT.

The chain uses TRBV19 and TRBJ2-1; TRBD2 matches at 8 bases. V lost 0 bases and J lost 6; bases outside the gene matches: 7. This CDR3 has 16 residues. The V gene's germline CDR1 is LNHDA and CDR2 SQIVND (reference sequence). CDR3 protein: CASSIDIAGKVNEQFF. CDR3 in DNA: TGTGCCAGTAGTATAGATATAGCGGGAAAGGTCAATGAGCAGTTCTTC. The complete variable domain, with remaining parts taken from reference TRBV19 and TRBJ2-1, reads DGGITQSPKYLFRKEGQNVTLSCEQNLNHDAMYWYRQDPGQGLRLIYYSQIVNDFQKGDIAEGYSVSREKKESFPLTVTSAQKNPTAFYLCASSIDIAGKVNEQFFGPGTRLTVL.

CDR3 protein: CASSLEGGNTGELFF. In DNA, the CDR3 is TGTGCCAGCAGCTTGGAGGGTGGGAACACCGGGGAGCTGTTTTTT. The genes are TRBV7-2 and TRBJ2-2; TRBD2 might be the D (6 bases). The V end lost 3 bases, the J end lost 1 base, and 9 bases lay between the germline ends. The V gene's germline CDR1 is SGHTA and CDR2 FQGNSA. This CDR3 contains 15 residues.

This chain connects TRBV7-3 to TRBJ2-3; a possible D gene is TRBD1 (5 bases). The CDR3 runs to 13 residues. The germline gives CDR1 SGHTA, CDR2 FQGTGA. Trimming removed 4 bases from V and 4 bases from J, with 9 bases in between. The CDR3 DNA is TGTGCCAGCAGCTCCCTACAGGCAGATACGCAGTATTTT. It specifies CASSSLQADTQYF.

V and J are TRBV30 and TRBJ1-4; D unclear. This CDR3 comprises 16 residues. Trimming cost V 4 bases and J 8 bases, with 23 bases left between them. CDR1 GTSNPN and CDR2 SVGIG come from the germline V gene (reference sequence). The CDR3 DNA reads TGTGCCTGGAACTCTGGAGGGCGGATGTCGGTCGAAAAACTGTTTTTT. Its protein product is CAWNSGGRMSVEKLFF.

The chain combines TRBV18 with TRBJ2-3, with TRBD1 matching over 12 bases. With 4 bases clipped from V and 5 bases from J, the junction kept 10 bases outside the gene matches. There are 17 residues in the CDR3. Germline-derived CDR1 and CDR2 are KGHSH and LQKENI. CDR3: CASSRAPGQGAGDTQYF. CDR3 coding DNA: TGTGCCAGCTCACGAGCCCCGGGACAGGGGGCTGGAGATACGCAGTATTTT.

CDR3 in amino acids: CASSMPPGAGNTIYF. The CDR3 bases are TGTGCCAGTAGTATGCCCCCAGGGGCTGGAAACACCATATATTTT. The chain carries TRBV19 and TRBJ1-3; TRBD1 might be the D (6 bases). V was trimmed by 3 bases and J by 2 bases, leaving 11 bases between them. Per germline, CDR1 LNHDA and CDR2 SQIVND (reference sequence). The length of the CDR3 is 15 residues.

The chain links TRBV7-9 to TRBJ1-2, with D unresolved. V shed 5 bases and J shed 8 bases, with 21 bases lying between them. Germline V CDR1 and CDR2: SEHNR, FQNEAQ (reference sequence). The CDR3 consists of 15 residues. The CDR3 DNA reads as TGTGCCAGCAGCCACGAGGTACGGCCGTATGAAGGCTACACCTTC. Protein sequence: CASSHEVRPYEGYTF.

This clone was seen just once. The DNA of the CDR3 is TGTGCCATCAGTAATCGGCCGGACAGGGAATTTAACAATGAGCAGTTCTTC. Translation: CAISNRPDREFNNEQFF. The chain is built from TRBV10-3 and TRBJ2-1; 8 nucleotides line up with TRBD1. After removal of 5 bases from V and 5 bases from J, the junction contained 14 bases not matched to a gene. Germline CDR1 reads ENHRY; CDR2 reads SYGVKD. CDR3 size: 17 residues.